This T cell receptor beta chain is from a study of HIV-infected patients and healthy controls. On this clonotype: Its antigen is unknown.

The repertoire came from unfractionated whole blood and reflected all unsorted peripheral T cells. Whole-study findings and limits: MAIT alpha-chain CDR3s were frequent in healthy controls, depleted in HIV+.

Germline V gene data show CDR1 as LGHNA and CDR2 as YSLEER. This CDR3 spans 14 amino acids. Trimming shortened V by 1 base and J by 8 bases, and 12 bases separated the two germline ends. Reverse transcription used around 480 ng RNA and constant-region primers for alpha and beta. Each of the alpha and beta chains got its own library through chain-specific third strand synthesis with indices. Two random hexamers, added before amplification and joined, formed each molecule's 12-nucleotide barcode. TCRdb reprocessed the 5' RACE reads with MiXCR, giving one entry per CDR3 protein. The table shows some 7,600 distinct CDR3 sequences, with roughly 7.4% occurring only once.

This specimen was blood, taken before antiretroviral therapy. This receptor was taken from an adult with HIV infection. The chain has TRBV4-3 and TRBJ2-1; D gene unclear. In DNA form, the CDR3 reads TGCGCCAGCAGCCAAGGTCCTAATGAGCATGAGCAGTTCTTC. As protein: CASSQGPNEHEQFF.